The 29 T cell receptor beta chains below come from one sample, sequenced in a study of cytomegalovirus exposure and HLA in healthy donors. The PCR ran on 60 Vbeta and 13 Jbeta primers. Only in-frame clones appear in the TCRdb table, and some are missing; sequencing was by immunoSEQ multiplex PCR. The sample has 150,000 to 180,000 clones, about 70% seen once. The sequenced material came from PBMCs. The source of these receptors is a man between 18 and 29 years old in good health and CMV-seronegative.

This rearrangement joins TRBV7-3 to TRBJ1-1; TRBD1 aligns across 10 bases. Trimming cost V 5 bases and J 5 bases; bases outside gene matches: 2. CDR1 and CDR2 (germline): SGHTA, FQGTGA. CDR3 length: 13 residues. This CDR3 is CASSLGQGTEAFF. The CDR3 DNA reads as TGTGCCAGCAGCCTGGGACAGGGGACTGAAGCTTTCTTT.

This clone was seen only a few times. The chain employs TRBV5-1 and TRBJ2-5; 12 bases agree with TRBD2. V shed 1 base and J 3 bases; nucleotides not matched to a gene: 7. The germline V gene encodes CDR1 SGHRS and CDR2 YFSETQ. The CDR3 sequence is 17 residues long. In nucleotides, the CDR3 is TGCGCCAGCAGCTTGTATCCTAGCGGGGGGGGAGAAGAGACCCAGTACTTC. Translation gives CASSLYPSGGGEETQYF.

This sequence joins TRBV7-6 and TRBJ2-2; TRBD2 matches 9 bases. J was trimmed by 1 base and V by 2 bases; bases with no gene match: 11. The length of the CDR3 is 19 residues. Germline-derived CDR1 and CDR2 are SGHVS and FNYEAQ. The CDR3: CASSLTLAGIVLNTGELFF. The CDR3 DNA sequence: TGTGCCAGCAGCTTAACGCTAGCGGGGATCGTTTTGAACACCGGGGAGCTGTTTTTT.

The chain couples TRBV7-2 to TRBJ1-4; 9 bases map to TRBD1. CDR3 size: 14 residues. The J segment lost 10 bases and the V segment lost 6 bases, leaving 9 bases of the junction unmatched. Per germline, CDR1 SGHTA and CDR2 FQGNSA. DNA for the CDR3: TGTGCCAGCAGATCCGGGACAGGGTTGGGAAAACTGTTTTTT. Its protein product is CASRSGTGLGKLFF.

V usage is TRBV5-4 and J usage is TRBJ2-7; possible D gene TRBD2, 5 bases. The CDR3 sequence is 15 residues long. The V end lost 5 bases, the J end lost 0 bases, and 15 bases lay between the germline ends. The germline gives CDR1 SGHNT, CDR2 YYREEE (reference sequence). The chain's CDR3 is CASRFGEGFSYEQYF. In DNA, the CDR3 is TGTGCCAGCAGGTTCGGGGAAGGCTTCTCCTACGAGCAGTACTTC.

The chain uses TRBV5-1 and TRBJ1-2, with TRBD1 matching over 8 bases. Trimming at V came to 4 bases and at J to 8 bases, leaving 10 bases not matched to a gene. The CDR3 is 14 amino acids. Germline CDR1 is SGHRS and CDR2 is YFSETQ. The CDR3: CASSTGQGRVGYTF. For the CDR3, the DNA is TGCGCCAGCAGCACCGGACAGGGCCGGGTCGGCTACACCTTC.

V usage is TRBV19 and J usage is TRBJ2-5; 10 bases are a match to TRBD1. V shed 5 bases and J 9 bases; nucleotides not matched to a gene: 15. CDR3 length: 16 residues. The germline V gene has CDR1 LNHDA and CDR2 SQIVND (reference sequence). Here the CDR3 DNA reads TGTGCCAGTAGTCCTTCTGCGACAGGGGGCAGGGAGGCCCAGTACTTC. Translating gives CASSPSATGGREAQYF.

J is TRBJ1-1 and V is TRBV11-3; TRBD1 agrees at 11 bases. Per germline, CDR1 SGHNT and CDR2 YENEEA. The CDR3 totals 16 residues. V gave up 5 bases and J gave up 6 bases; unmatched junction bases: 11. CDR3 sequence reads: CASSVRGGTGGAEAFF. CDR3 DNA sequence: TGTGCCAGCAGCGTTAGGGGCGGGACAGGGGGGGCTGAAGCTTTCTTT.

The chain couples TRBV9 to TRBJ2-1; D unclear. The V gene's germline CDR1 is SGDLS and CDR2 YYNGEE. The CDR3 consists of 15 residues. V was trimmed by 0 bases and J by 3 bases, leaving 10 bases between them. The CDR3 DNA sequence: TGTGCCAGCAGCGTAGGTTCAGCGAACTACAATGAGCAGTTCTTC. Amino acids: CASSVGSANYNEQFF.

This clone was observed a handful of times. The V call is TRBV9, the J call TRBJ1-1; D is possibly TRBD1 (5 bases). V gave up 0 bases and J gave up 5 bases, with 14 bases separating them. CDR1 is SGDLS and CDR2 is YYNGEE in the germline V gene. The CDR3 loop spans 15 amino acids. CDR3 loop: CASSVEGDLGTEAFF. The CDR3 DNA reads as TGTGCCAGCAGCGTAGAAGGGGACTTGGGAACTGAAGCTTTCTTT.

This clone was seen more than once but under ten times. The CDR3 reads CASSLAFTGQGPHSGANVLTF. The CDR3 DNA reads as TGCGCCAGCAGCTTGGCGTTTACTGGGCAGGGGCCCCACTCTGGGGCCAACGTCCTGACTTTC. The chain couples TRBV5-1 to TRBJ2-6, with D perhaps TRBD1 (6 bases). Germline V lookup: CDR1 SGHRS, CDR2 YFSETQ. The CDR3 consists of 21 residues. The V end lost 0 bases, the J end lost 0 bases, and 22 bases lay between the germline ends.

The CDR3 region has the DNA TGTGCCATCAGAAACCCGGCTAGCGGGAGCTACCAAGAGACCCAGTACTTC. Amino acids: CAIRNPASGSYQETQYF. This chain uses TRBV28 with TRBJ2-5, with 10 positions matching TRBD2. Germline V gene data show CDR1 as MDHEN and CDR2 as SYDVKM. This CDR3 contains 17 residues. With V trimmed by 10 bases and J by 0 bases, 14 bases remained unmatched. Combining the CDR3 with reference TRBV28 and TRBJ2-5 gives the whole variable domain DVKVTQSSRYLVKRTGEKVFLECVQDMDHENMFWYRQDPGLGLRLIYFSYDVKMKEKGDIPEGYSVSREKKERFSLILESASTNQTSMYLCAIRNPASGSYQETQYFGPGTRLLVL.

The chain employs TRBV5-1 and TRBJ1-1; unclear D gene. Trimming removed 4 bases from V and 3 bases from J, with 13 bases in between. Germline V CDR1 and CDR2: SGHRS, YFSETQ. This CDR3 region has 14 residues. CDR3 protein: CASSQDGMDTEAFF. For the CDR3, the DNA is TGCGCCAGCAGCCAGGACGGGATGGACACTGAAGCTTTCTTT.

This sequence joins TRBV27 and TRBJ1-5; D gene uncertain. The V gene lost 5 bases and the J gene lost 0 bases, with 8 bases spanning the gap. Germline assignment: CDR1 MNHEY and CDR2 SMNVEV (reference sequence). There are 14 residues in the CDR3. DNA of the CDR3: TGTGCCAGCAGTCGGCCAGGTAGCAATCAGCCCCAGCATTTT. Amino acids: CASSRPGSNQPQHF.

J is TRBJ1-1 and V is TRBV5-4, with TRBD1 matching 7 bases. The CDR3 has 12 amino acids. The germline gives CDR1 SGHNT, CDR2 YYREEE (reference sequence). The V segment lost 7 bases and the J segment 1 base; nucleotides outside the gene matches: 1. CDR3 in DNA: TGTGCCAGCGGGACAGCGAACACTGAAGCTTTCTTT. Protein: CASGTANTEAFF.

The chain carries TRBV5-1 and TRBJ1-1; 11 positions agree with TRBD1. CDR3 length: 16 residues. Germline-derived CDR1 and CDR2 are SGHRS and YFSETQ. The trim removed 3 bases at V and 3 bases at J, leaving 7 bases unmatched. CDR3: CASSSGQGAGYTEAFF. The DNA of the CDR3 is TGCGCCAGCAGCTCCGGACAGGGGGCAGGGTACACTGAAGCTTTCTTT.

The chain couples TRBV27 to TRBJ2-6, with TRBD1 as a possible D gene (6 bases). Trimming cost V 2 bases and J 0 bases, with 8 bases left between them. The CDR3 consists of 16 residues. Germline V lookup: CDR1 MNHEY, CDR2 SMNVEV (reference sequence). DNA for the CDR3: TGTGCCAGCAGTTTAAGGGGGAGCTCTGGGGCCAACGTCCTGACTTTC. Its protein is CASSLRGSSGANVLTF.

V gene TRBV19 combines with J gene TRBJ2-3; tentatively, D is TRBD2 (5 bases). V lost 4 bases and J 0 bases, leaving 8 bases between the germline ends. Germline V gene data show CDR1 as LNHDA and CDR2 as SQIVND (reference sequence). CDR3 length: 14 amino acids. The CDR3 region is CASSSGSSTDTQYF. CDR3 DNA: TGTGCCAGTAGTAGCGGGTCTAGCACAGATACGCAGTATTTT.

V usage is TRBV6-1 and J usage is TRBJ1-3; D call uncertain. Germline assignment: CDR1 MNHNS and CDR2 SASEGT. The V gene lost 5 bases and the J gene lost 0 bases, with 8 bases spanning the gap. The CDR3 has 14 residues. The CDR3 nucleotides are TGTGCCAGCAGTCCTGAGGCCTCTGGAAACACCATATATTTT. Protein sequence: CASSPEASGNTIYF.

The V call is TRBV19, the J call TRBJ2-3; possible D gene TRBD1, 6 bases. This CDR3 has 12 residues. The germline gives CDR1 LNHDA, CDR2 SQIVND (reference sequence). Trimming removed 9 bases at V and 5 bases at J, with 12 bases between. The CDR3 DNA is TGTGCCAGCACCCAGGGGCTAGATACGCAGTATTTT. The encoded protein is CASTQGLDTQYF.

This clone was seen a few times. This chain links TRBV7-3 with TRBJ2-5; D is possibly TRBD2 (7 bases). V dropped 5 bases and J dropped 5 bases, with 15 bases sitting between them. The CDR3 is 14 residues long. From germline, CDR1 is SGHTA and CDR2 FQGTGA. CDR3 DNA: TGTGCCAGCAGCCCTACGGGGGGCAGTGAGACCCAGTACTTC. Its translation: CASSPTGGSETQYF.

V is TRBV7-7 and J is TRBJ2-2, with a tentative D call TRBD2 (6 bases). With 6 bases removed from V and 7 bases from J, the gap between germline ends came to 15 bases. Germline V lookup: CDR1 SSHAT, CDR2 FNYEAQ (reference sequence). The CDR3 loop spans 14 amino acids. As DNA, the CDR3 is TGTGCCAGCAGGCCTGAACCCGGGGGCGGGGAGCTGTTTTTT. Translating gives CASRPEPGGGELFF.

The table lists this clone with a few counts. The chain combines TRBV5-4 with TRBJ2-7, with TRBD1 identical over 10 bases. This CDR3 region has 15 residues. V lost 3 bases to trimming and J lost 3 bases; unmatched junction nucleotides: 6. CDR1 is SGHNT and CDR2 is YYREEE in the germline V gene (reference sequence). This CDR3 is CASSSPGTGDYEQYF. The CDR3 DNA reads as TGTGCCAGCAGCTCCCCCGGGACAGGGGACTACGAGCAGTACTTC.

The rearrangement uses TRBV5-6 and TRBJ1-4, with D perhaps matching TRBD1 (6 bases). V shed 4 bases and J shed 4 bases, with 8 bases lying between them. The germline gives CDR1 SGHDT, CDR2 YYEEEE. This CDR3 has 13 residues. The CDR3 coding sequence is TGTGCCAGCAGCGGACAGATTAATGAAAAACTGTTTTTT. As protein: CASSGQINEKLFF.

V and J are TRBV5-3 and TRBJ1-3; D might be TRBD1 (5 bases). Being an ORF, TRBV5-3 has a function that is uncertain. V lost 2 bases and J lost 4, with 10 bases in between. This CDR3 has 14 residues. The chain's CDR3 is CARSLQAAGNTIYF. The CDR3 DNA reads as TGTGCCAGAAGCTTACAGGCTGCGGGAAACACCATATATTTT.

The chain carries TRBV28 and TRBJ2-7; tentatively, D is TRBD1 (5 bases). The germline CDR1 and CDR2 sequences are MDHEN and SYDVKM. This CDR3 comprises 11 residues. V gave up 6 bases and J gave up 3 bases, with 6 bases separating them. The CDR3 DNA follows: TGTGCCAGCAGGGGGCTCTACGAGCAGTACGTC. It encodes CASRGLYEQYV.

CDR3 region: CASSLGKGYTEAFF. The CDR3 DNA sequence: TGTGCCAGCAGCTTAGGTAAGGGGTATACTGAAGCTTTCTTT. This chain links TRBV7-2 with TRBJ1-1; D perhaps matches TRBD1 (5 bases). The CDR3 runs to 14 residues. The germline CDR1 and CDR2 sequences are SGHTA and FQGNSA. Trimming pared 1 base from V and 5 bases from J, leaving 11 bases between.

The chain couples TRBV25-1 to TRBJ2-7, with D perhaps TRBD1 (6 bases). The CDR3 consists of 13 residues. V lost 5 bases and J lost 5, with 13 bases in between. Germline assignment: CDR1 MGHDK and CDR2 SYGVNS. The CDR3 region has the DNA TGTGCCAGCAGTCCGACAGGTATGAACGAGCAGTACGTC. Translating it yields CASSPTGMNEQYV.

DNA for the CDR3: TGCGCCAGCAGCCACCATTCGGGACAGGGACCCATCTCTGGAAACACCATATATTTT. This translates into CASSHHSGQGPISGNTIYF. The chain has TRBV4-1 and TRBJ1-3; 9 bases agree with TRBD1. J gave up 0 bases and V 3 bases, and 12 bases lay outside the gene matches. Looked up from germline, CDR1 is MGHRA and CDR2 is YSYEKL. The CDR3 covers 19 residues.